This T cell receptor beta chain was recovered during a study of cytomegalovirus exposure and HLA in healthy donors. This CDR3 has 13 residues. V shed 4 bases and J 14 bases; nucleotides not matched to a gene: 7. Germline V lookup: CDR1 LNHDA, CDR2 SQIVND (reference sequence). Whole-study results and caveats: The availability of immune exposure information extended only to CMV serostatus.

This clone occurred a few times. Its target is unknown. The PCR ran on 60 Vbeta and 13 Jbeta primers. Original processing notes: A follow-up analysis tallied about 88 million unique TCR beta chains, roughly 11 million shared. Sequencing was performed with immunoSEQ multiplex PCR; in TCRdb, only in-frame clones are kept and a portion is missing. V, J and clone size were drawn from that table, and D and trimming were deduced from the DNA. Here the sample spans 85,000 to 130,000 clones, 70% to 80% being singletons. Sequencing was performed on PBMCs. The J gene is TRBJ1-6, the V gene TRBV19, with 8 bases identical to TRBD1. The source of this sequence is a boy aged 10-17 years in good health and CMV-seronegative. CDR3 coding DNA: TGTGCCAGTAGTACCAGGGGGCGTGCGGCCCTCCACTTT. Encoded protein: CASSTRGRAALHF. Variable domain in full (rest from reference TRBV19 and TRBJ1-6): DGGITQSPKYLFRKEGQNVTLSCEQNLNHDAMYWYRQDPGQGLRLIYYSQIVNDFQKGDIAEGYSVSREKKESFPLTVTSAQKNPTAFYLCASSTRGRAALHFGNGTRLTVT.